This section outlines one T cell receptor (beta chain) sequence together with its context. Its target is not known. These data come from a study of shared clonotypes between healthy human individuals. Trimming shortened V by 6 bases and J by 0 bases, and 13 bases separated the two germline ends. The germline CDR1 and CDR2 sequences are SQVTM and ANQGSEA. The CDR3 covers 14 residues. The split of CD4+ cells yielded CD45RA+ naive and CD45RA-negative memory subsets. TCRdb's table, derived via immunoSEQ multiplex PCR, lists solely in-frame clones and lacks some. The table includes 2 million to 2.5 million clones, more than 90% detected once. Overall study findings and caveats: Approximately 5% of naive CD4 clonotypes were shared across several donors. Non-shared clonotypes had lower generation probabilities than clonotypes shared by all four sorted-subset donors.

The sample taken for sequencing was naive CD4+ T cells sorted from blood. The subset was: CD45RA+ positively selected. V is TRBV29-1 and J is TRBJ2-3; the D is unclear. This receptor was identified in a man aged 18-30 years in good health. CDR3 nucleotide sequence: TGCAGCGTCCTGAAATCTGCCAGCACAGATACGCAGTATTTT. Amino acid sequence: CSVLKSASTDTQYF.